This T cell receptor beta chain was found in a study of long-term antiretroviral therapy in people with HIV. The CDR3 loop spans 12 amino acids. Germline values: CDR1 SQVTM, CDR2 ANQGSEA. PBMC samples from each donor numbered at least one pre-ART and at least two post-ART. Assay version v3.0 of immunoSEQ was used, and it was run at survey level. The method was immunoSEQ multiplex PCR; TCRdb's version includes in-frame clones alone and lacks a portion of them. Of about 24,000 clones in the sample, around 83% were seen once. The count of this clone is one. This receptor was identified in a man between 50 and 59 years old with HIV. This rearrangement joins TRBV29-1 to TRBJ2-1; TRBD2 aligns across 8 bases. The material was unsorted PBMCs, obtained 0.4 years after starting antiretroviral therapy. CDR3 DNA: TGCTGCGGGGGGCAGACCTACAATGAGCAGTTCTTC. It specifies CCGGQTYNEQFF.